A single sample gave rise to the 7 T cell receptor beta chains below, sequenced in a study of blood T cell repertoires in COVID-19. Assay used: immunoSEQ multiplex PCR; TCRdb lists only in-frame clones, some missing. The data show over 200,000 clones, roughly 90% seen once. The specimen sequenced was peripheral blood. These receptor sequences come from a man aged 35 to 55 with active or convalescent COVID-19.

The genes are TRBV9 and TRBJ2-1; D might be TRBD1 (5 bases). This CDR3 is built from 13 residues. Trimming stripped 2 bases from V and 3 bases from J, with 6 bases between. Germline CDR1 SGDLS, CDR2 YYNGEE. The CDR3 reads CASSVQGYNEQFF. The CDR3, as DNA: TGTGCCAGCAGCGTCCAGGGCTACAATGAGCAGTTCTTC. The full variable domain, with the rest looked up from reference TRBV9 and TRBJ2-1, is DSGVTQTPKHLITATGQRVTLRCSPRSGDLSVYWYQQSLDQGLQFLIQYYNGEERAKGNILERFSAQQFPDLHSELNLSSLELGDSALYFCASSVQGYNEQFFGPGTRLTVL.

This clone was counted only a few times. The chain combines TRBV10-1 with TRBJ1-6, with TRBD1 matching 8 bases. CDR3 length: 14 amino acids. The germline CDR1 and CDR2 sequences are WNHNN and SYGVQD (reference sequence). V trimming: 3 bases; J trimming: 8 bases; junction bases outside the gene matches: 3. The CDR3 DNA is TGCGCCAGCAGTGAAGAACAGGGGGATTCACCCCTCCACTTT. It encodes CASSEEQGDSPLHF.

V is TRBV5-1 and J is TRBJ1-4; no clear D gene. Germline lookup yields CDR1 SGHRS and CDR2 YFSETQ. The V gene lost 4 bases and the J gene lost 8 bases, with 15 bases spanning the gap. The CDR3 totals 14 residues. The CDR3 reads CASSPPGLDEKLFF. The CDR3 DNA sequence: TGCGCCAGCAGCCCCCCCGGGTTAGACGAAAAACTGTTTTTT.

CDR3 bases: TGTGCCAGCAGTGAAGGGGTGGGACTAACCTCATATTTT. Translation gives CASSEGVGLTSYF. The chain uses TRBV6-1 and TRBJ1-3, with D tentatively TRBD1 (5 bases). V dropped 1 base and J dropped 15 bases, with 16 bases sitting between them. Germline lookup yields CDR1 MNHNS and CDR2 SASEGT. The CDR3 is 13 residues long.

The rearrangement uses TRBV14 and TRBJ1-3; maybe TRBD1 (5 bases). Trimming shortened V by 3 bases and J by 1 base, and 10 bases separated the two germline ends. From germline, CDR1 is SGHDN and CDR2 FVKESK. The CDR3 covers 15 residues. CDR3: CASSQDILSGNTIYF. The CDR3 coding sequence is TGTGCCAGCAGCCAGGACATTTTATCTGGAAACACCATATATTTT.

This chain uses TRBV10-3 with TRBJ2-2, with 9 bases identical to TRBD1. V shed 4 bases and J 4 bases; nucleotides not matched to a gene: 4. In germline, CDR1 is ENHRY, CDR2 SYGVKD. The CDR3 runs 15 residues. CDR3 protein: CAISGRTGATGELFF. CDR3 nucleotides: TGTGCCATCAGTGGTCGGACAGGGGCCACCGGGGAGCTGTTTTTT.

This chain uses TRBV24-1 with TRBJ1-1; D possibly corresponds to TRBD1 (6 bases). CDR1 and CDR2 from the germline V gene are KGHDR and SFDVKD. This CDR3 has 15 amino acids. V lost 3 bases and J 5 bases, leaving 15 bases between the germline ends. CDR3 amino acids: CATSDPQGPETEAFF. For the CDR3, the DNA is TGTGCCACCAGTGATCCTCAGGGGCCCGAGACTGAAGCTTTCTTT.